The clone carrying this T cell receptor (beta chain) has just a few counts. This specimen comes from a study of immune evolution from preneoplasia to lung adenocarcinoma. Assay used: immunoSEQ multiplex PCR; TCRdb lists only in-frame clones, some missing. The table lists fewer than 50,000 clones, around 80% of them singletons, with 4% to 5% in the top ten. The CDR3 runs 15 residues. Germline trimming cut 7 bases from V and 6 bases from J; bases unmatched to any gene: 5. Germline CDR1 reads SNHLY; CDR2 reads FYNNEI. The sequenced sample consisted of FFPE invasive lung adenocarcinoma tissue. The chain carries TRBV2 and TRBJ2-2; 13 positions agree with TRBD2. The receptor was isolated from a person between 60 and 70 years old with lung adenocarcinoma. This chain's CDR3 is CASNRLAGGPGELFF. The CDR3 nucleotides are TGTGCCAGCAACCGACTAGCGGGAGGACCCGGGGAGCTGTTTTTT.